The 18 T cell receptor beta chains reported below all come from one sample, sequenced in a study of cytomegalovirus exposure and HLA in healthy donors. Amplification used 60 Vbeta primers and 13 Jbeta primers. Sequenced by immunoSEQ multiplex PCR; TCRdb stores in-frame clones only, minus some. The sample lists around 140,000 clones; 70% to 80% were seen once. The sequencing sample was made of PBMCs. These receptors all come from a female donor in good health and CMV-seropositive.

This rearrangement joins TRBV19 to TRBJ2-7, with a tentative D call TRBD2 (6 bases). CDR3 size: 17 residues. Trimming stripped 5 bases from V and 2 bases from J, with 22 bases between. From germline, CDR1 is LNHDA and CDR2 SQIVND (reference sequence). CDR3 in DNA: TGTGCCAGTAGTGTCCGCGCGGGGTGGGAGACTCCCTACGAGCAGTACTTC. It codes for CASSVRAGWETPYEQYF. The variable domain in full, with the rest retrieved from reference TRBV19 and TRBJ2-7, is DGGITQSPKYLFRKEGQNVTLSCEQNLNHDAMYWYRQDPGQGLRLIYYSQIVNDFQKGDIAEGYSVSREKKESFPLTVTSAQKNPTAFYLCASSVRAGWETPYEQYFGPGTRLTVT.

The gene calls are TRBV5-1 and TRBJ1-2; 9 nucleotides match TRBD1. V trimming: 4 bases; J trimming: 8 bases; junction bases outside the gene matches: 12. CDR1 is SGHRS and CDR2 is YFSETQ in the germline V gene. This CDR3 has 15 residues. The CDR3 sequence: CASSQQSQGARGYTF. The CDR3 bases are TGCGCCAGCAGCCAACAATCACAGGGGGCGCGCGGCTACACCTTC.

This clone has just one count. The V gene is TRBV18, the J gene TRBJ1-1; 7 positions agree with TRBD1. Germline V gene sequence: CDR1 KGHSH, CDR2 LQKENI. The CDR3 has 15 residues. J gave up 2 bases and V 5 bases, and 8 bases lay outside the gene matches. The CDR3 region has the DNA TGTGCCAGCTCAACTAACAGGGGAGGAAACACTGAAGCTTTCTTT. It yields the protein CASSTNRGGNTEAFF.

This sequence joins TRBV2 and TRBJ1-2; perhaps TRBD1 as D (5 bases). The CDR3 spans 14 residues. From germline, CDR1 is SNHLY and CDR2 FYNNEI. V dropped 5 bases and J dropped 1 base, with 11 bases sitting between them. The CDR3 loop reads CASSTGQLNYGYTF. In nucleotides, the CDR3 is TGTGCCAGCAGTACTGGACAACTTAACTATGGCTACACCTTC.

The chain links TRBV6-5 to TRBJ2-3; D remains unclear. This CDR3 spans 14 amino acids. CDR1 is MNHEY, CDR2 SVGAGI, per germline. With 0 bases removed from V and 7 bases from J, the gap between germline ends came to 11 bases. CDR3 nucleotides: TGTGCCAGCAGTTACTCGGCTAGGCGCAATACGCAGTATTTT. It is translated as CASSYSARRNTQYF.

The chain uses TRBV10-2 and TRBJ2-2; 10 bases are a match to TRBD2. V lost 5 bases to trimming and J lost 5 bases; unmatched junction nucleotides: 11. Germline V gene sequence: CDR1 WSHSY, CDR2 SAAADI. The length of the CDR3 is 17 residues. Here the CDR3 DNA reads TGCGCCAGCAGTTTGAAGCGGGAGGGCCTTTGGACCGGGGAGCTGTTTTTT. It translates to CASSLKREGLWTGELFF.

V gene TRBV4-1 combines with J gene TRBJ2-5, with 10 positions matching TRBD2. Germline V CDR1 and CDR2: MGHRA, YSYEKL. CDR3 size: 15 residues. With 8 bases clipped from V and 5 bases from J, the junction kept 11 bases outside the gene matches. CDR3: CASGKREGDVETQYF. The DNA for the CDR3 is TGCGCCAGCGGCAAGCGGGAGGGCGATGTGGAGACCCAGTACTTC.

The gene calls are TRBV4-1 and TRBJ1-5; D is unresolved. Germline V gives CDR1 MGHRA, CDR2 YSYEKL. CDR3 size: 13 residues. Trimming took 11 bases from V and 2 from J, leaving 13 bases between them. The CDR3 sequence: CAPLGVGNQPQHF. Here the CDR3 DNA reads TGCGCCCCCCTCGGGGTGGGCAATCAGCCCCAGCATTTT.

This clone occurred many times. The chain couples TRBV6-6 to TRBJ1-3; 11 bases are a match to TRBD1. The CDR3 spans 16 residues. Per the germline V gene, CDR1 is MNHNY and CDR2 is SVGAGI (reference sequence). The V segment lost 5 bases and the J segment 4 bases; nucleotides outside the gene matches: 7. The CDR3 DNA sequence: TGTGCCAGCAGTCCGGACAGGGGGCGATTCGGAAACACCATATATTTT. Its translation is CASSPDRGRFGNTIYF.

The V gene is TRBV6-5, the J gene TRBJ2-7, with a possible D match to TRBD2 (6 bases). Looked up from germline, CDR1 is MNHEY and CDR2 is SVGAGI. The CDR3 is made up of 15 amino acids. V lost 2 bases and J lost 3, with 14 bases in between. CDR3 bases: TGTGCCAGCAGTTACATAGCGGCAGCCTTCTACGAGCAGTACTTC. This encodes CASSYIAAAFYEQYF.

This chain links TRBV5-4 with TRBJ2-2; D is perhaps TRBD2 (6 bases). CDR3 size: 16 residues. Between the trimmed V and J ends, which lost 0 bases and 0 bases, there was a span of 9 bases. From germline, CDR1 is SGHNT and CDR2 YYREEE (reference sequence). The CDR3 DNA reads TGTGCCAGCAGCTTGGAGGGAGGATCGAACACCGGGGAGCTGTTTTTT. Protein sequence: CASSLEGGSNTGELFF.

The V and J genes are TRBV7-3 and TRBJ2-1; TRBD2 agrees at 8 bases. From germline, CDR1 is SGHTA and CDR2 FQGTGA. V lost 5 bases to trimming and J lost 3 bases; unmatched junction nucleotides: 6. This CDR3 is 15 amino acids long. The CDR3: CASSRATSDYNEQFF. DNA of the CDR3: TGTGCCAGCAGCCGGGCGACTAGCGACTACAATGAGCAGTTCTTC.

The chain joins TRBV19 to TRBJ1-2; 7 bases match TRBD1. J gave up 5 bases and V 7 bases, and 7 bases lay outside the gene matches. The CDR3 is 13 amino acids. Germline lookup yields CDR1 LNHDA and CDR2 SQIVND (reference sequence). CDR3 loop: CASKAGQLYGYTF. CDR3 nucleotides: TGTGCCAGTAAGGCGGGACAGCTGTATGGCTACACCTTC.

V and J are TRBV5-1 and TRBJ2-7, with 7 bases identical to TRBD1. CDR3 size: 15 residues. CDR1 is SGHRS and CDR2 is YFSETQ in the germline V gene. Trimming cost V 0 bases and J 4 bases; bases outside gene matches: 7. As DNA, the CDR3 is TGCGCCAGCAGCTTGGACCTGACAGGGCCGTACGAGCAGTACTTC. Translated, it gives CASSLDLTGPYEQYF.

A note on this clone: The identical CDR3 is also encoded by other nucleotide sequences in the sample. The chain couples TRBV28 to TRBJ1-4, with TRBD1 identical over 11 bases. The V gene's germline CDR1 is MDHEN and CDR2 SYDVKM. With V trimmed by 6 bases and J by 8 bases, 11 bases remained unmatched. The CDR3 consists of 16 residues. The CDR3 coding sequence is TGTGCCAGCAGGGGGGAGCCGGGACAGGGGGGGGAAAAACTGTTTTTT. It is translated as CASRGEPGQGGEKLFF. Combining the CDR3 with reference TRBV28 and TRBJ1-4 gives the whole variable domain DVKVTQSSRYLVKRTGEKVFLECVQDMDHENMFWYRQDPGLGLRLIYFSYDVKMKEKGDIPEGYSVSREKKERFSLILESASTNQTSMYLCASRGEPGQGGEKLFFGSGTQLSVL.

V usage is TRBV19 and J usage is TRBJ2-7, with 8 bases that match TRBD1. The length of the CDR3 is 15 residues. Germline V CDR1 and CDR2: LNHDA, SQIVND (reference sequence). V trimming: 9 bases; J trimming: 2 bases; junction bases outside the gene matches: 12. CDR3 nucleotides: TGTGCCAGCCGCCGGGGGACAGGAGACACCTACGAGCAGTACTTC. Translated: CASRRGTGDTYEQYF.

The chain joins TRBV7-2 to TRBJ2-2, with TRBD1 matching over 7 bases. Germline V gives CDR1 SGHTA, CDR2 FQGNSA. This CDR3 is built from 18 residues. With V trimmed by 0 bases and J by 0 bases, 7 bases remained unmatched. CDR3 sequence reads: CASSLARGRGTNTGELFF. DNA of the CDR3: TGTGCCAGCAGCTTAGCGCGAGGCAGGGGGACGAACACCGGGGAGCTGTTTTTT.

This clone was seen once. This rearrangement joins TRBV7-2 to TRBJ2-3; D is ambiguous. The CDR3 is 12 residues long. CDR1 is SGHTA, CDR2 FQGNSA, per germline. With 8 bases removed from V and 0 bases from J, the gap between germline ends came to 6 bases. The CDR3 DNA reads as TGTGCCAGCGGGCTTAGCACAGATACGCAGTATTTT. Translation: CASGLSTDTQYF.